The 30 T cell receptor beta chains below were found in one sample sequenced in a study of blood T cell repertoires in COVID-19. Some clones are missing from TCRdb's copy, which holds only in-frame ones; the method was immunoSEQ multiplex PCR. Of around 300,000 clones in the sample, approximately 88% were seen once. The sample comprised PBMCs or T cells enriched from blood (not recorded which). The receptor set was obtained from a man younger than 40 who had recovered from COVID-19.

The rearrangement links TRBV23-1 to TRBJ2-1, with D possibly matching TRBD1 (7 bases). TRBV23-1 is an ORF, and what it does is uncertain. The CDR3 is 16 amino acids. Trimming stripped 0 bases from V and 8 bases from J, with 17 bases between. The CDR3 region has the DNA TGCGCCAGCAGTCAATCCCAGGGGGGCCACCGCGATGAGCAGTTCTTC. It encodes CASSQSQGGHRDEQFF.

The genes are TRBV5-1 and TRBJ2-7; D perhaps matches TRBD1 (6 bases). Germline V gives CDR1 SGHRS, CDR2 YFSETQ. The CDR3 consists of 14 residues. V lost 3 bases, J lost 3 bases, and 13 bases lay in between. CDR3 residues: CASSSAGQLYEQYF. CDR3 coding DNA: TGCGCCAGCAGCTCTGCCGGACAGCTCTACGAGCAGTACTTC.

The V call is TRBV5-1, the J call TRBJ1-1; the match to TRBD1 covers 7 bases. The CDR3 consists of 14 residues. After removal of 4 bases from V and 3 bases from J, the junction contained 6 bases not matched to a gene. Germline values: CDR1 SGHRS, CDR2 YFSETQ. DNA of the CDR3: TGCGCCAGCAGCCTGACAGGGTTTGACACTGAAGCTTTCTTT. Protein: CASSLTGFDTEAFF.

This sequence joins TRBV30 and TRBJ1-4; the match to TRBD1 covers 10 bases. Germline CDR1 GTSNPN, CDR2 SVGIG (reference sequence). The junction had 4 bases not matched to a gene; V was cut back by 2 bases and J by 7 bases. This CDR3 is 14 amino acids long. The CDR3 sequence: CAWSRQGASEKLFF. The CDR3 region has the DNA TGTGCCTGGAGTCGACAGGGGGCAAGTGAAAAACTGTTTTTT.

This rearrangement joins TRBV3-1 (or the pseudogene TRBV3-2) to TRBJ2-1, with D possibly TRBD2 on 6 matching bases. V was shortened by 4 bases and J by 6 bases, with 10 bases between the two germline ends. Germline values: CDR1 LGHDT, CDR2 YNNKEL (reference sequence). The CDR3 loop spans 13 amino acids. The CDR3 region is CASSLGTFNEQFF. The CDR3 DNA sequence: TGTGCCAGCAGCCTCGGGACTTTCAATGAGCAGTTCTTC.

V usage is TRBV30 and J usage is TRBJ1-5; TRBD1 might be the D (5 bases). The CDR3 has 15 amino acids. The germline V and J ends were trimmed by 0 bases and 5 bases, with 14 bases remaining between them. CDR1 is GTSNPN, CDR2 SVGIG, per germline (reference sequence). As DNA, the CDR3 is TGTGCCTGGAGTGTAACAGGTGCCGGCCATCAGCCCCAGCATTTT. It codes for CAWSVTGAGHQPQHF.

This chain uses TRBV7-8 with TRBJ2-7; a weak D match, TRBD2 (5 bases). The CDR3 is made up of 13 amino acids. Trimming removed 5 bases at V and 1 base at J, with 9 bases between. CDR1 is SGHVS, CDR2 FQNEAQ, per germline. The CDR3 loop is CASSGGPSYEQYF. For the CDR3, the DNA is TGTGCCAGCAGCGGCGGGCCATCCTACGAGCAGTACTTC.

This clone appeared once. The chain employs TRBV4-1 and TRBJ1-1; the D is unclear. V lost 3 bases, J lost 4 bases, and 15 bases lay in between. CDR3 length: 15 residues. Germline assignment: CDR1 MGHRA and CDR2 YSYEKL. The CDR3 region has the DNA TGCGCCAGCAGCCAGAGTGTCGGCGGTAGCACTGAAGCTTTCTTT. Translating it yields CASSQSVGGSTEAFF.

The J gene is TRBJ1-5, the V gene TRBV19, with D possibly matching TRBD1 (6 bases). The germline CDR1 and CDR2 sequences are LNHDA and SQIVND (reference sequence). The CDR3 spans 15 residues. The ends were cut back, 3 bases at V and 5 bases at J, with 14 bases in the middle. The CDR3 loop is CASSIIRTDYQPQHF. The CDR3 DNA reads TGTGCCAGTAGTATTATTCGGACAGATTATCAGCCCCAGCATTTT.

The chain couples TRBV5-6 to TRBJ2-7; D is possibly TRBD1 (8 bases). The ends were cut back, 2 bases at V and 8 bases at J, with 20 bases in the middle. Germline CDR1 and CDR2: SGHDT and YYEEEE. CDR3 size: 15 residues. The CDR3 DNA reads TGTGCCAGCAGCTTCGGGACAGGTGGAGCGGGACAGCAGTACTTC. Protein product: CASSFGTGGAGQQYF.

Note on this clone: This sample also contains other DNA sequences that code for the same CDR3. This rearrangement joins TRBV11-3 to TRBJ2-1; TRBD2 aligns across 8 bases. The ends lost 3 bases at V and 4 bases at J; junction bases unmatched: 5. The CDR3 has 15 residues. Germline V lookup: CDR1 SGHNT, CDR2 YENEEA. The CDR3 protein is CASSFSGGPYNEQFF. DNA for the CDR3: TGTGCCAGCAGCTTTTCGGGGGGGCCGTACAATGAGCAGTTCTTC.

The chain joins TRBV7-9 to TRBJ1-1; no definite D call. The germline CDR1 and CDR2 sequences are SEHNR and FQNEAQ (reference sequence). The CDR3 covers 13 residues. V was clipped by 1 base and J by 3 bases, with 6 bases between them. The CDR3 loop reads CASSLDTYTEAFF. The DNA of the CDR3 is TGTGCCAGCAGCTTAGACACGTACACTGAAGCTTTCTTT.

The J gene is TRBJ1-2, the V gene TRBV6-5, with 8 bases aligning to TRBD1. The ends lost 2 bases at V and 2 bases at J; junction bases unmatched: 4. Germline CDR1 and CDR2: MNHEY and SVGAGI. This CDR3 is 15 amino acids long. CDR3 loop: CASSYDRGPNYGYTF. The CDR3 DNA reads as TGTGCCAGCAGTTACGACAGGGGCCCGAACTATGGCTACACCTTC.

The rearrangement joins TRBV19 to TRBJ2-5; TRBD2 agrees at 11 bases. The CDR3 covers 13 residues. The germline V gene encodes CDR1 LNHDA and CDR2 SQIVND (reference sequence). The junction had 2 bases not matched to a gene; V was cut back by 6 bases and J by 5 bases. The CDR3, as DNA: TGTGCCAGTAGGGTAGCGGGGGGGGAGACCCAGTACTTC. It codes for CASRVAGGETQYF. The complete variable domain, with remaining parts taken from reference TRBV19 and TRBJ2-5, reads DGGITQSPKYLFRKEGQNVTLSCEQNLNHDAMYWYRQDPGQGLRLIYYSQIVNDFQKGDIAEGYSVSREKKESFPLTVTSAQKNPTAFYLCASRVAGGETQYFGPGTRLLVL.

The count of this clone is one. The CDR3 DNA follows: TGTGCCAGCAGCGTAGACCCAGAAGAGACCCAGTACTTC. Amino acids: CASSVDPEETQYF. This rearrangement joins TRBV9 to TRBJ2-5, with D unclear. The germline gives CDR1 SGDLS, CDR2 YYNGEE. Trimming pared 0 bases from V and 3 bases from J, leaving 6 bases between. The CDR3 consists of 13 residues. The full variable domain, completed using reference TRBV9 and TRBJ2-5, is DSGVTQTPKHLITATGQRVTLRCSPRSGDLSVYWYQQSLDQGLQFLIQYYNGEERAKGNILERFSAQQFPDLHSELNLSSLELGDSALYFCASSVDPEETQYFGPGTRLLVL.

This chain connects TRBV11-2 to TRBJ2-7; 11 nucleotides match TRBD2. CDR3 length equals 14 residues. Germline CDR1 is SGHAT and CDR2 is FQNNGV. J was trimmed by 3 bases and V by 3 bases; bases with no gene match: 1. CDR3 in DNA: TGTGCCAGCAGCTTGGGACTAGCGGACTACGAGCAGTACTTC. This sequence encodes CASSLGLADYEQYF. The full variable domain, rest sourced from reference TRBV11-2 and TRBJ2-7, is EAGVAQSPRYKIIEKRQSVAFWCNPISGHATLYWYQQILGQGPKLLIQFQNNGVVDDSQLPKDRFSAERLKGVDSTLKIQPAKLEDSAVYLCASSLGLADYEQYFGPGTRLTVT.

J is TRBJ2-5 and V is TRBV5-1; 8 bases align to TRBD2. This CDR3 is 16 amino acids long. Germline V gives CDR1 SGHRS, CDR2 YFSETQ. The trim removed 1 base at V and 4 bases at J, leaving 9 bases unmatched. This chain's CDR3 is CASSLYSGVGGETQYF. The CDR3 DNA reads TGCGCCAGCAGCTTGTATAGCGGGGTGGGAGGAGAGACCCAGTACTTC.

The CDR3 reads CASSLRDRAAGNTIYF. CDR3 DNA sequence: TGTGCCAGCAGCTTAAGGGACAGGGCGGCTGGAAACACCATATATTTT. V usage is TRBV7-9 and J usage is TRBJ1-3; 9 nucleotides match TRBD1. The CDR3 sequence is 16 residues long. Trimming took 2 bases from V and 2 from J; bases not matched to a gene: 4. Germline CDR1 and CDR2: SEHNR and FQNEAQ (reference sequence). Supplemented by reference TRBV7-9 and TRBJ1-3, the full variable domain reads DTGVSQNPRHKITKRGQNVTFRCDPISEHNRLYWYRQTLGQGPEFLTYFQNEAQLEKSRLLSDRFSAERPKGSFSTLEIQRTEQGDSAMYLCASSLRDRAAGNTIYFGEGSWLTVV.

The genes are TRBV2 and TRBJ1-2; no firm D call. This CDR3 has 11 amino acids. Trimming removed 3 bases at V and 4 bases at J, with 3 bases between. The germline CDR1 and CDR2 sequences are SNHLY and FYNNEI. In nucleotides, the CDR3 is TGTGCCAGCAGTGAGAGCTATGGCTACACCTTC. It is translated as CASSESYGYTF.

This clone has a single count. The chain's CDR3 is CASRPGLGTGELFF. As DNA, the CDR3 is TGCGCCAGCAGACCGGGACTAGGCACCGGGGAGCTGTTTTTT. This chain connects TRBV10-1 to TRBJ2-2; the match to TRBD2 covers 8 bases. After removal of 6 bases from V and 4 bases from J, the junction contained 4 bases not matched to a gene. Germline-derived CDR1 and CDR2 are WNHNN and SYGVQD (reference sequence). The CDR3 length is 14 residues.

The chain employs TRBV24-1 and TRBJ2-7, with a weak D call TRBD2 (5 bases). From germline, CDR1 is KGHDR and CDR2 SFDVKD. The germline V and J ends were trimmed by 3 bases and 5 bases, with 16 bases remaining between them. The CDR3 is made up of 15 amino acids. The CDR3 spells CATSDTSLAGHEQYF. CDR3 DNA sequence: TGTGCCACCAGTGATACCAGCCTAGCCGGGCACGAGCAGTACTTC.

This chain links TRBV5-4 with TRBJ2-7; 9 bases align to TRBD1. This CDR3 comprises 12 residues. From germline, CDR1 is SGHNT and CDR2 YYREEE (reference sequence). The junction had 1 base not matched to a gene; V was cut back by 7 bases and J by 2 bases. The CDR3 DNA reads TGTGCCAGCGGGGACAGGGCCTACGAGCAGTACTTC. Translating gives CASGDRAYEQYF.

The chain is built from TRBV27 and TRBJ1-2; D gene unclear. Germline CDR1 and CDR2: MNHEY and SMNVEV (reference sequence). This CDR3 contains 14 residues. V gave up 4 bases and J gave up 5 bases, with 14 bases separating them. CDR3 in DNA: TGTGCCAGCAGTTCTTTCACAGAAGGTTATGGCTACACCTTC. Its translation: CASSSFTEGYGYTF.

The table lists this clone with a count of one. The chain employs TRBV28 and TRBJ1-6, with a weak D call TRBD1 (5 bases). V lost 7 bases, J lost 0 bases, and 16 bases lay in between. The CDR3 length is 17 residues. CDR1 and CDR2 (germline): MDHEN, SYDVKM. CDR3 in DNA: TGTGCCAGCACCTTCCTTGGGGCAAGCTCCTATAATTCACCCCTCCACTTT. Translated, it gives CASTFLGASSYNSPLHF.

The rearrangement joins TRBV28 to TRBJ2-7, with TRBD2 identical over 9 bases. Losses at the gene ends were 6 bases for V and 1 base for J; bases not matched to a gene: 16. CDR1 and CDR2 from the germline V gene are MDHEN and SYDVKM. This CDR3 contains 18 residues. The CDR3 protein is CASSPRWGRLAGSYEQYF. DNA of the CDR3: TGTGCCAGCAGCCCCCGTTGGGGGCGGCTAGCGGGGTCCTACGAGCAGTACTTC.

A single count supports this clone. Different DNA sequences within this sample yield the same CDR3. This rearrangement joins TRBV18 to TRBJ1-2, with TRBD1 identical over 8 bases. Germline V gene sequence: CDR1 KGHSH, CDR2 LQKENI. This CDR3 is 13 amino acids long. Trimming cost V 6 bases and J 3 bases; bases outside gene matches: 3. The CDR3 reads CASSPDRDYGYTF. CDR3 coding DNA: TGTGCCAGCTCTCCGGACAGGGACTATGGCTACACCTTC.

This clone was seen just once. In nucleotides, the CDR3 is TGTGCCAGCAGCCAAGGCTGGCAGGGAATGAGCTCTGGAAACACCATATATTTT. Its translation is CASSQGWQGMSSGNTIYF. The chain carries TRBV28 and TRBJ1-3; tentatively, D is TRBD1 (5 bases). Per the germline V gene, CDR1 is MDHEN and CDR2 is SYDVKM. CDR3 size: 18 residues. The V and J ends lost 6 bases and 0 bases respectively, with 21 bases between them. The whole variable domain, filled in from reference TRBV28 and TRBJ1-3, reads DVKVTQSSRYLVKRTGEKVFLECVQDMDHENMFWYRQDPGLGLRLIYFSYDVKMKEKGDIPEGYSVSREKKERFSLILESASTNQTSMYLCASSQGWQGMSSGNTIYFGEGSWLTVV.

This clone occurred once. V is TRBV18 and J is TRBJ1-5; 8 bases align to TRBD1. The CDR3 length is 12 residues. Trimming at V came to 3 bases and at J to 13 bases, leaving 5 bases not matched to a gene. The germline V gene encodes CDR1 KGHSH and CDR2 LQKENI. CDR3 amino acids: CASSPGQARQHF. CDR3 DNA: TGTGCCAGCTCACCGGGACAGGCCAGGCAGCATTTT.

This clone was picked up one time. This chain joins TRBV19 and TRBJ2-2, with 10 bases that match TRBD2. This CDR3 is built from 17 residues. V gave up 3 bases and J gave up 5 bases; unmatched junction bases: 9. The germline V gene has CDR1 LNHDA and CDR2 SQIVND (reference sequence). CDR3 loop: CASSISQRGGSTGELFF. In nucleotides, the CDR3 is TGTGCCAGTAGTATTTCTCAGCGGGGGGGCTCTACCGGGGAGCTGTTTTTT.

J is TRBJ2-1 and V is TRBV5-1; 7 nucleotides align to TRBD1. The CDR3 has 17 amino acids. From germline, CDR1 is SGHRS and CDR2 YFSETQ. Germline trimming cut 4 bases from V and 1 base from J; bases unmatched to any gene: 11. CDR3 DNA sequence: TGCGCCAGCAGCCTCAATACAGGGGTGGAATCCTACAATGAGCAGTTCTTC. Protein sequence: CASSLNTGVESYNEQFF.